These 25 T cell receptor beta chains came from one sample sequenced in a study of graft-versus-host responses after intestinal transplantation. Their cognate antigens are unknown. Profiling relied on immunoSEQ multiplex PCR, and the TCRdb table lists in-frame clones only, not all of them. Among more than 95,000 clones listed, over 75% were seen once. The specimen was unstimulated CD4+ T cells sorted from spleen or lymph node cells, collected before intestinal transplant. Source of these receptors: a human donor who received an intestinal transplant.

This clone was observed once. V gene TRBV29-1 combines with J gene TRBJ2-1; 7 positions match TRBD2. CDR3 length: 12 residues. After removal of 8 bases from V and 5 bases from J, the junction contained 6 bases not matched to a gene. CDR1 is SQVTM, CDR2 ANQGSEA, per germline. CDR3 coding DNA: TGCAGCTTGTCGGGGGGAGACAATGAGCAGTTCTTC. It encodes CSLSGGDNEQFF.

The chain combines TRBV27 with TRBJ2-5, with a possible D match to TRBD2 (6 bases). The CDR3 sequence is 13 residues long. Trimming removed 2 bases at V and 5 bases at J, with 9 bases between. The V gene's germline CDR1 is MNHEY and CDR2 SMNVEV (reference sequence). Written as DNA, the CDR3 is TGTGCCAGCAGTTTAAGGAGGGGTGAGACCCAGTACTTC. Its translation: CASSLRRGETQYF.

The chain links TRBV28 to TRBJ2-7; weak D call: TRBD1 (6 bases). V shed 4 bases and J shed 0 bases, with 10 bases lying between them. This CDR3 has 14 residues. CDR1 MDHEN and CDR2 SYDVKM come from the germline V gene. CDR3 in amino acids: CASSSPGHSYEQYF. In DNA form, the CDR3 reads TGTGCCAGCAGTTCCCCGGGACACTCCTACGAGCAGTACTTC.

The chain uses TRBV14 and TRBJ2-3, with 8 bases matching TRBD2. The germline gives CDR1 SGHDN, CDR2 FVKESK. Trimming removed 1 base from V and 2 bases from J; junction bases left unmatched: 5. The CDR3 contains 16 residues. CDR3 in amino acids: CASSQVAGGITDTQYF. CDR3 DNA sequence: TGTGCCAGCAGCCAAGTGGCGGGGGGTATCACAGATACGCAGTATTTT. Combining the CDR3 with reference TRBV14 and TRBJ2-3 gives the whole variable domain EAGVTQFPSHSVIEKGQTVTLRCDPISGHDNLYWYRRVMGKEIKFLLHFVKESKQDESGMPNNRFLAERTGGTYSTLKVQPAELEDSGVYFCASSQVAGGITDTQYFGPGTRLTVL.

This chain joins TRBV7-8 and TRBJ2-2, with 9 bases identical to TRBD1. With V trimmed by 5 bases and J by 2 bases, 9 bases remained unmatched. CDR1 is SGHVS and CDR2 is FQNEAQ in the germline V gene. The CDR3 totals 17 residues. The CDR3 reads CASSPPTGGSNTGELFF. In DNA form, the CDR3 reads TGTGCCAGCAGCCCCCCCACAGGGGGCTCTAACACCGGGGAGCTGTTTTTT.

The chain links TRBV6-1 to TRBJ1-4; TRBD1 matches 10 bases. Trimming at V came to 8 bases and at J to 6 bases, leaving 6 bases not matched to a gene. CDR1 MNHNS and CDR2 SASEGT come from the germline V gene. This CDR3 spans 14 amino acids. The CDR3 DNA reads TGTGCCAGCTCCCCCGGGACAGGGGATGAAAAACTGTTTTTT. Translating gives CASSPGTGDEKLFF.

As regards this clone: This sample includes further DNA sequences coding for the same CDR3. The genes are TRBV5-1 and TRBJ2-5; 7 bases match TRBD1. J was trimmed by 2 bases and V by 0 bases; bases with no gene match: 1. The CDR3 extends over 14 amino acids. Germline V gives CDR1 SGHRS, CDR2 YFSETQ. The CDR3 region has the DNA TGCGCCAGCAGCTTGGGACAGGGACAAGAGACCCAGTACTTC. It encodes CASSLGQGQETQYF.

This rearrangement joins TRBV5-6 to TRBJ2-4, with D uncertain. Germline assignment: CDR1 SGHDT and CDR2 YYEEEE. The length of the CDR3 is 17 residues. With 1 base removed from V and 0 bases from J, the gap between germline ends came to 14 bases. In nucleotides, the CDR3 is TGTGCCAGCAGCTTGTCGACTTGGCAGCTAGCCAAAAACATTCAGTACTTC. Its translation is CASSLSTWQLAKNIQYF.

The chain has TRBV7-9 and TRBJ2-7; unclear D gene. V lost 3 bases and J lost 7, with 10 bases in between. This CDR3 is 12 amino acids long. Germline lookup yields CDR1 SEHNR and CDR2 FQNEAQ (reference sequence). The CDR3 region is CASSFEAWEQYF. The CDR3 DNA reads TGTGCCAGCAGCTTTGAGGCTTGGGAGCAGTACTTC.

CDR3 DNA: TGCGCCAGCAGGGCCGGGACAGGGAGACCGGCTGAAGCTTTCTTT. Translating it yields CASRAGTGRPAEAFF. This chain uses TRBV5-1 with TRBJ1-1; 9 nucleotides agree with TRBD1. This CDR3 has 15 amino acids. Germline V CDR1 and CDR2: SGHRS, YFSETQ. V shed 5 bases, J shed 6 bases, and the junction held 11 bases outside the gene matches.

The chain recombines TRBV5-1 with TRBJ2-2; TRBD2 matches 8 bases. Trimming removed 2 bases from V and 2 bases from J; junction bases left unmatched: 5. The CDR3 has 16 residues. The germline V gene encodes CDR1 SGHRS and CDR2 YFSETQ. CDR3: CASSFVGRGNTGELFF. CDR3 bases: TGCGCCAGCAGCTTTGTCGGGAGGGGTAACACCGGGGAGCTGTTTTTT.

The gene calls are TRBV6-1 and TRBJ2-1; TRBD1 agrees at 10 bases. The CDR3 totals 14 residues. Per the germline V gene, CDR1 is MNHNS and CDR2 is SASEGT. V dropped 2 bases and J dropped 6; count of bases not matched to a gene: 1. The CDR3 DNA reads TGTGCCAGCAGTGAACGGGACAGGGGCAATGAGCAGTTCTTC. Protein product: CASSERDRGNEQFF.

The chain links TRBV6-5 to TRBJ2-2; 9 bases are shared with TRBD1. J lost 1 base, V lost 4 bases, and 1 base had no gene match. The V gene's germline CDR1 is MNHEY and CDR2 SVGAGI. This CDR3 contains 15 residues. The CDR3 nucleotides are TGTGCCAGCAGTTCGGACAGGGGGAACACCGGGGAGCTGTTTTTT. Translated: CASSSDRGNTGELFF.

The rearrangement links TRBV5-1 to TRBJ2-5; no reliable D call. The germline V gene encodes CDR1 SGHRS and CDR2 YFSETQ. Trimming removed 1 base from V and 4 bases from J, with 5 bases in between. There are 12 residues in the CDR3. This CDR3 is CASSLSGETQYF. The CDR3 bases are TGCGCCAGCAGCTTGTCAGGAGAGACCCAGTACTTC. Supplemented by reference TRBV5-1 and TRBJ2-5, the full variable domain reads KAGVTQTPRYLIKTRGQQVTLSCSPISGHRSVSWYQQTPGQGLQFLFEYFSETQRNKGNFPGRFSGRQFSNSRSEMNVSTLELGDSALYLCASSLSGETQYFGPGTRLLVL.

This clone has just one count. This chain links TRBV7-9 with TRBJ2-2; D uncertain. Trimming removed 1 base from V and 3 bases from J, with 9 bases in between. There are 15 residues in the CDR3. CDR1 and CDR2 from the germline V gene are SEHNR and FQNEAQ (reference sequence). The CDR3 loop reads CASSLVVRYTGELFF. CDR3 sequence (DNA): TGTGCCAGCAGCTTAGTAGTCCGTTACACCGGGGAGCTGTTTTTT.

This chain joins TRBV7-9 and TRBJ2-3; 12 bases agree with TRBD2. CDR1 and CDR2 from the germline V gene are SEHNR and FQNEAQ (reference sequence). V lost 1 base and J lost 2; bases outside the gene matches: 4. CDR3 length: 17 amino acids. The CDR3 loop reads CASSLGLAGEITDTQYF. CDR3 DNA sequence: TGTGCCAGCAGCTTAGGACTAGCGGGAGAAATCACAGATACGCAGTATTTT.

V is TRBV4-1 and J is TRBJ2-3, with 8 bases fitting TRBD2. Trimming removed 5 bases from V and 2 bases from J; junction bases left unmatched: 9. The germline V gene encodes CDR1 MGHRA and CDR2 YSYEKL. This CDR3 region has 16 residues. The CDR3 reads CASSVSPGLDTDTQYF. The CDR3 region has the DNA TGCGCCAGCAGCGTTTCGCCGGGACTAGACACAGATACGCAGTATTTT.

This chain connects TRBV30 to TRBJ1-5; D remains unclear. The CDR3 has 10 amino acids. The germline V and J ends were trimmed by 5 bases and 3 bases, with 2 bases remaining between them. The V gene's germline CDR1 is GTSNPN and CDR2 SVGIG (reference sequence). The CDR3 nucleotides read TGTGCCTGGCTCAATCAGCCCCAGCATTTT. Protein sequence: CAWLNQPQHF.

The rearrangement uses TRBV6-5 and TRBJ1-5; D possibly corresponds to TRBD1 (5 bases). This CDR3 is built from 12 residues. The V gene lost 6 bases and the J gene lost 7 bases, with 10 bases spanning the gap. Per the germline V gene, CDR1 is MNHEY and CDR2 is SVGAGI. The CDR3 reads CASSQGRQPQHF. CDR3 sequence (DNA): TGTGCCAGCAGCCAGGGAAGGCAGCCCCAGCATTTT.

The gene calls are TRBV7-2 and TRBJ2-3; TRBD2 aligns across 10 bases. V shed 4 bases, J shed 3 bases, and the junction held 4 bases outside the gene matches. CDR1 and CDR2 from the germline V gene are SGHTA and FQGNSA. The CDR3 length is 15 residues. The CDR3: CASSSRTSGTDTQYF. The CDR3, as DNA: TGTGCCAGCAGCTCCCGGACTAGCGGTACAGATACGCAGTATTTT.

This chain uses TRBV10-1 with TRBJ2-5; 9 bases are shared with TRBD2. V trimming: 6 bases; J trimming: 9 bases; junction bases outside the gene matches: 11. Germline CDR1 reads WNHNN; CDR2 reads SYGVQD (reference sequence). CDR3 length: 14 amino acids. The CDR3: CASSPGTSPTAQYF. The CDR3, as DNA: TGCGCCAGCAGCCCCGGGACTAGCCCCACGGCCCAGTACTTC.

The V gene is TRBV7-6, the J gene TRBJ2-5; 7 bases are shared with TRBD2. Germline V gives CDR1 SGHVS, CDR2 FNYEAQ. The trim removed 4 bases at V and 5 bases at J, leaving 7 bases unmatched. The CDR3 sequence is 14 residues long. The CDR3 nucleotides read TGTGCCAGCAGCTGGGGGGGAGGAGGCGAGACCCAGTACTTC. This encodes CASSWGGGGETQYF.

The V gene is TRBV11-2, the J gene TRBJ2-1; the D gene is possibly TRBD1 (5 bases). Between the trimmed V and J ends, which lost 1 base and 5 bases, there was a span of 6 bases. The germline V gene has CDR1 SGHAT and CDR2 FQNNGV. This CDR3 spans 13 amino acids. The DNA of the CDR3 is TGTGCCAGCAGCTTAGGACAGAACAATGAGCAGTTCTTC. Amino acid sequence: CASSLGQNNEQFF.

The CDR3 sequence is CASSSGRNQPQHF. Written as DNA, the CDR3 is TGCGCCAGCAGCAGTGGGCGAAATCAGCCCCAGCATTTT. The chain links TRBV5-1 to TRBJ1-5; D is unclear. Germline V gene data show CDR1 as SGHRS and CDR2 as YFSETQ. The CDR3 extends over 13 amino acids. V was clipped by 4 bases and J by 4 bases, with 9 bases between them.

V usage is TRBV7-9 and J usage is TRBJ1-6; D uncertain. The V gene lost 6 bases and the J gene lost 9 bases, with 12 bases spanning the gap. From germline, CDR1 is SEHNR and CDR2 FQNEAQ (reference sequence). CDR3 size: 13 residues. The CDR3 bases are TGTGCCAGCAGATCCCCGGGGTTTTCACCCCTCCACTTT. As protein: CASRSPGFSPLHF. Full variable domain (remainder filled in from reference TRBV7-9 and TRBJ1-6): DTGVSQNPRHKITKRGQNVTFRCDPISEHNRLYWYRQTLGQGPEFLTYFQNEAQLEKSRLLSDRFSAERPKGSFSTLEIQRTEQGDSAMYLCASRSPGFSPLHFGNGTRLTVT.